This T cell receptor beta chain was found in a study of tumor T cells in aggressive B-cell lymphoma. From germline, CDR1 is KGHSH and CDR2 LQKENI. Trimming removed 2 bases from V and 5 bases from J, with 9 bases in between. The length of the CDR3 is 13 residues. Assay used: immunoSEQ multiplex PCR; TCRdb lists only in-frame clones, some missing. The sample has roughly 2,700 clones, roughly 85% seen once. The receptor was derived from an adult with diffuse large B cell lymphoma. Some clones in this sample may be carry-over from other donors' samples. The sequencing sample was made of tumor tissue. This chain links TRBV18 with TRBJ1-1; D gene unclear. The chain's CDR3 is CASSPVADTEAFF. CDR3 DNA sequence: TGTGCCAGCTCACCAGTGGCGGATACTGAAGCTTTCTTT.